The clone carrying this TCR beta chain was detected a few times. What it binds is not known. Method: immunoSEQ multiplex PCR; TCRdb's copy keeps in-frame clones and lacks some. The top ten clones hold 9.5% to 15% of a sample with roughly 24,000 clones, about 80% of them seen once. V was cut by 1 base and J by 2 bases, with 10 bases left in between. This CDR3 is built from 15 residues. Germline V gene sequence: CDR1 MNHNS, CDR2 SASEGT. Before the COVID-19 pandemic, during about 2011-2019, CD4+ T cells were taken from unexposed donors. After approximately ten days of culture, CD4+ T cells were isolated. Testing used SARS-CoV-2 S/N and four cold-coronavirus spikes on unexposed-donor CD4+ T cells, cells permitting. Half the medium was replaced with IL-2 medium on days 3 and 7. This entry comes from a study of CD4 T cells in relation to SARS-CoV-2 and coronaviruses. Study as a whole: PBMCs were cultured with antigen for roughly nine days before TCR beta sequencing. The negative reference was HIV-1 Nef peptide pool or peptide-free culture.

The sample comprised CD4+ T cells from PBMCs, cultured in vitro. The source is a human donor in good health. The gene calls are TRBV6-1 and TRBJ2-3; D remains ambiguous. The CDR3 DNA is TGTGCCAGCAGTGAAGGGTGGCAGAACACAGATACGCAGTATTTT. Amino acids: CASSEGWQNTDTQYF.